The next 23 T cell receptor beta chains were all read from a single sample in a study of cytomegalovirus exposure and HLA in healthy donors. It was with 60 Vbeta and 13 Jbeta primers that the PCR ran. Clones were read by immunoSEQ multiplex PCR, and TCRdb kept only the in-frame ones, dropping some. Of under 200,000 clones in the sample, roughly four fifths were seen once. Sequencing input: PBMCs. The receptors stem from a woman between 50 and 59 years old in good health and CMV-seropositive.

This chain uses TRBV5-6 with TRBJ1-5, with D possibly matching TRBD1 (6 bases). Deletions cut 3 bases from V and 2 bases from J, with 12 bases between. The CDR3 is made up of 15 amino acids. CDR1 and CDR2 (germline): SGHDT, YYEEEE. The CDR3 DNA follows: TGTGCCAGCAGCTGGGGGGCGGGAGGCAATCAGCCCCAGCATTTT. This encodes CASSWGAGGNQPQHF.

Written as DNA, the CDR3 is TGTGCCAGTAACACCCCATACCCGGGGGTGGTCCAGCCCCAGCATTTT. Translated, it gives CASNTPYPGVVQPQHF. The chain employs TRBV19 and TRBJ1-5; perhaps TRBD1 as D (5 bases). Trimming removed 7 bases at V and 7 bases at J, with 23 bases between. The CDR3 runs 16 residues. The germline gives CDR1 LNHDA, CDR2 SQIVND (reference sequence). The entire variable domain, with the rest obtained from reference TRBV19 and TRBJ1-5, is as follows: DGGITQSPKYLFRKEGQNVTLSCEQNLNHDAMYWYRQDPGQGLRLIYYSQIVNDFQKGDIAEGYSVSREKKESFPLTVTSAQKNPTAFYLCASNTPYPGVVQPQHFGDGTRLSIL.

In DNA, the CDR3 is TGTGCCAGCAGCGTGGGGGGGTATAATTCACCCCTCCACTTT. The encoded protein is CASSVGGYNSPLHF. The chain uses TRBV13 and TRBJ1-6; D is possibly TRBD1 (5 bases). Between the trimmed V and J ends, which lost 5 bases and 4 bases, there was a span of 9 bases. The V gene's germline CDR1 is PRHDT and CDR2 FYEKMQ (reference sequence). The length of the CDR3 is 14 residues.

This rearrangement joins TRBV18 to TRBJ2-5, with TRBD2 matching over 8 bases. Per the germline V gene, CDR1 is KGHSH and CDR2 is LQKENI. The CDR3 runs 16 residues. V shed 2 bases and J 2 bases; nucleotides not matched to a gene: 7. In DNA form, the CDR3 reads TGTGCCAGCTCACCAAGGCAGGCGGGGGGTCAAGAGACCCAGTACTTC. Its translation is CASSPRQAGGQETQYF.

The chain links TRBV18 to TRBJ2-2; 7 bases are shared with TRBD1. V gave up 9 bases and J gave up 1 base; unmatched junction bases: 5. CDR1 KGHSH and CDR2 LQKENI come from the germline V gene. This CDR3 contains 14 residues. The CDR3 nucleotides are TGTGCCAGTCAGGGACAGAAGAACACCGGGGAGCTGTTTTTT. Translation gives CASQGQKNTGELFF.

This clone appeared a few times. Written as DNA, the CDR3 is TGTGCCAGCAGCTTACGGCGGGGCGGAAACAATGAGCAGTTCTTC. Encoded protein: CASSLRRGGNNEQFF. The chain uses TRBV7-3 and TRBJ2-1; D is possibly TRBD2 (6 bases). Trimming stripped 2 bases from V and 5 bases from J, with 13 bases between. The CDR3 totals 15 residues. The germline CDR1 and CDR2 sequences are SGHTA and FQGTGA. The full variable domain, rest sourced from reference TRBV7-3 and TRBJ2-1, is GAGVSQTPSNKVTEKGKYVELRCDPISGHTALYWYRQSLGQGPEFLIYFQGTGAADDSGLPNDRFFAVRPEGSVSTLKIQRTERGDSAVYLCASSLRRGGNNEQFFGPGTRLTVL.

This clone was counted once. A junction end diverges from the germline sequence, so it may reflect a read error. The chain recombines TRBV13 with TRBJ2-6, with TRBD1 matching 8 bases. The germline gives CDR1 PRHDT, CDR2 FYEKMQ (reference sequence). The CDR3 is made up of 18 amino acids. CDR3 residues: CASSLVAGGAYGVNVLTF. CDR3 sequence (DNA): TGTGCCAGCAGCTTAGTGGCAGGGGGCGCATATGGGGTCAACGTCCTGACTTTC.

The chain is built from TRBV6-6 and TRBJ1-2; possibly TRBD1 for D (5 bases). Germline V gives CDR1 MNHNY, CDR2 SVGAGI (reference sequence). Trimming left V 5 bases short and J 0 bases short, with 10 bases between. The CDR3 extends over 14 amino acids. This chain's CDR3 is CASSAGRANYGYTF. In DNA, the CDR3 is TGTGCCAGCAGTGCAGGGCGCGCTAACTATGGCTACACCTTC.

J is TRBJ1-5 and V is TRBV10-3; possibly TRBD1 for D (6 bases). With 10 bases removed from V and 3 bases from J, the gap between germline ends came to 13 bases. CDR1 is ENHRY and CDR2 is SYGVKD in the germline V gene. The CDR3 loop spans 13 amino acids. CDR3 bases: TGTGCCACCCATGACAGGTACAATCAGCCCCAGCATTTT. Protein: CATHDRYNQPQHF.

This chain links TRBV7-2 with TRBJ2-5; 7 nucleotides match TRBD1. Trimming at V came to 5 bases and at J to 5 bases, leaving 11 bases not matched to a gene. The germline gives CDR1 SGHTA, CDR2 FQGNSA. The CDR3 covers 15 residues. CDR3: CASSALHTGVETQYF. CDR3 bases: TGTGCCAGCAGCGCCCTTCACACAGGGGTTGAGACCCAGTACTTC.

This clone has just a few counts. This sequence joins TRBV5-4 and TRBJ1-2, with D hard to call. The CDR3 covers 15 residues. The V gene lost 0 bases and the J gene lost 7 bases, with 16 bases spanning the gap. Germline V gene sequence: CDR1 SGHNT, CDR2 YYREEE (reference sequence). The CDR3 DNA sequence: TGTGCCAGCAGCTTGGAGGGAGAGGTTTCTAGTGGCTACACCTTC. It is translated as CASSLEGEVSSGYTF.

This sequence joins TRBV6-1 and TRBJ2-5; no clear D gene. The V gene's germline CDR1 is MNHNS and CDR2 SASEGT. The V end was cut by 2 bases, the J end by 1 base, with 5 bases between. The CDR3 extends over 13 amino acids. The CDR3 sequence is CASSENTQETQYF. CDR3 nucleotides: TGTGCCAGCAGTGAAAACACCCAAGAGACCCAGTACTTC.

This chain links TRBV18 with TRBJ1-1; TRBD1 matches at 8 bases. Germline V gene data show CDR1 as KGHSH and CDR2 as LQKENI. The CDR3 is 13 amino acids. V shed 3 bases, J shed 7 bases, and the junction held 4 bases outside the gene matches. The CDR3 bases are TGTGCCAGCTCACCTTGGACAGGGCGTGAAGCTTTCTTT. It codes for CASSPWTGREAFF.

This clone has only a few counts. The chain employs TRBV6-1 and TRBJ2-7, with D maybe TRBD2 (7 bases). This CDR3 has 15 residues. Trimming left V 5 bases short and J 1 base short, with 15 bases between. The germline V gene encodes CDR1 MNHNS and CDR2 SASEGT. The CDR3 sequence is CASSLFGGLSYEQYF. CDR3 nucleotide sequence: TGTGCCAGCAGTCTCTTCGGGGGGCTTTCCTACGAGCAGTACTTC.

V gene TRBV19 combines with J gene TRBJ2-5; D perhaps matches TRBD1 (5 bases). V was cut by 8 bases and J by 1 base, with 11 bases left in between. Germline V gene data show CDR1 as LNHDA and CDR2 as SQIVND (reference sequence). The CDR3 extends over 13 amino acids. This CDR3 reads CASRYQGQETQYF. CDR3 nucleotide sequence: TGTGCCAGTCGCTATCAGGGCCAAGAGACCCAGTACTTC.

V and J are TRBV29-1 and TRBJ2-1; D is undetermined. Germline CDR1 is SQVTM and CDR2 is ANQGSEA. This CDR3 is built from 10 residues. V dropped 6 bases and J dropped 5 bases, with 5 bases sitting between them. As DNA, the CDR3 is TGCAGCGTGAGAAACAATGAGCAGTTCTTC. It encodes CSVRNNEQFF.

The chain carries TRBV9 and TRBJ2-1, with 9 positions matching TRBD2. From germline, CDR1 is SGDLS and CDR2 YYNGEE. V dropped 5 bases and J dropped 5; count of bases not matched to a gene: 8. This CDR3 has 15 amino acids. CDR3 in DNA: TGTGCCAGCAGGGAGGGGGCTAGCGGGGACAATGAGCAGTTCTTC. Translating gives CASREGASGDNEQFF. Full variable domain (outside the CDR3, taken from reference TRBV9 and TRBJ2-1): DSGVTQTPKHLITATGQRVTLRCSPRSGDLSVYWYQQSLDQGLQFLIQYYNGEERAKGNILERFSAQQFPDLHSELNLSSLELGDSALYFCASREGASGDNEQFFGPGTRLTVL.

The V gene is TRBV30, the J gene TRBJ1-3; D is unresolved. The CDR3 length is 15 residues. The germline V gene encodes CDR1 GTSNPN and CDR2 SVGIG (reference sequence). Trimming cost V 3 bases and J 2 bases, with 14 bases left between them. CDR3 DNA: TGTGCCTGGAGCGTATCTGGCAGAACTGGAAACACCATATATTTT. This gives the protein CAWSVSGRTGNTIYF.

The rearrangement joins TRBV6-1 to TRBJ1-2, with 7 bases fitting TRBD1. The junction had 8 bases not matched to a gene; V was cut back by 3 bases and J by 7 bases. Germline assignment: CDR1 MNHNS and CDR2 SASEGT. This CDR3 region has 14 residues. This CDR3 is CASSERVTGSGYTF. The DNA for the CDR3 is TGTGCCAGCAGTGAGCGGGTGACAGGGAGTGGCTACACCTTC.

The J gene is TRBJ1-4, the V gene TRBV6-1; tentatively, D is TRBD1 (6 bases). Germline V gene data show CDR1 as MNHNS and CDR2 as SASEGT. The CDR3 extends over 15 amino acids. Between the trimmed V and J ends, which lost 7 bases and 5 bases, there was a span of 17 bases. In DNA form, the CDR3 reads TGTGCCAGCAATGGACAGCCATATGCCAATGAAAAACTGTTTTTT. This gives the protein CASNGQPYANEKLFF.

This clone was counted between two and nine times. The chain carries TRBV9 and TRBJ2-7; 7 bases fit TRBD1. Germline trimming cut 0 bases from V and 6 bases from J; bases unmatched to any gene: 3. Germline-derived CDR1 and CDR2 are SGDLS and YYNGEE. The CDR3 runs 13 residues. The DNA for the CDR3 is TGTGCCAGCAGCGTAGAGGGGGCAGGCGAGCAGTACTTC. As protein: CASSVEGAGEQYF.

V gene TRBV19 combines with J gene TRBJ1-4; 8 nucleotides agree with TRBD1. This CDR3 comprises 15 residues. The germline V gene has CDR1 LNHDA and CDR2 SQIVND (reference sequence). V was pared by 5 bases and J by 7 bases, with 9 bases of the junction left unmatched. DNA for the CDR3: TGTGCCAGTAGTCTTCGACAGGGGCTAAGTGAAAAACTGTTTTTT. As protein: CASSLRQGLSEKLFF. Variable domain in full (rest from reference TRBV19 and TRBJ1-4): DGGITQSPKYLFRKEGQNVTLSCEQNLNHDAMYWYRQDPGQGLRLIYYSQIVNDFQKGDIAEGYSVSREKKESFPLTVTSAQKNPTAFYLCASSLRQGLSEKLFFGSGTQLSVL.

The chain links TRBV29-1 to TRBJ1-1; no definite D call. Trimming removed 4 bases at V and 3 bases at J, with 12 bases between. Germline assignment: CDR1 SQVTM and CDR2 ANQGSEA. The CDR3 extends over 13 amino acids. CDR3 nucleotide sequence: TGCAGCGTTGGTAACCAGGTGGACACTGAAGCTTTCTTT. It translates to CSVGNQVDTEAFF.